This record looks at one TCR beta chain sequence and its context. This sample was included in a study of T cell responses to AZD1222 COVID-19 vaccine. Generated by immunoSEQ multiplex PCR, the TCRdb table keeps only in-frame clones and is missing some. Among more than 85,000 clones listed, around nine tenths were seen once. The germline V gene has CDR1 SGDLS and CDR2 YYNGEE. V dropped 4 bases and J dropped 0; count of bases not matched to a gene: 6. This CDR3 spans 16 amino acids. The source is an adult in good health. V is TRBV9 and J is TRBJ1-3; 8 nucleotides match TRBD1. This sample comprised peripheral blood, obtained on day 0 of AZD1222 vaccination. For the CDR3, the DNA is TGTGCCAGCAGCCCGAGACAGGGGAGCTCTGGAAACACCATATATTTT. This codes for CASSPRQGSSGNTIYF.